At least ten counts were recorded for the clone carrying this T cell receptor beta chain. This sample's time point: patch test 3, about 24 weeks after DPC sensitization. Treatment noted: therapeutic diphenylcyclopropenone sensitization with weekly scalp DPC. The sample is drawn from a study of human T cells and chemical hapten exposure. Study at large: Largely, small differences in pooled library volume made per-sample TCR yields vary.

V was pared by 0 bases and J by 4 bases, with 12 bases between. The CDR3 sequence is 15 residues long. Germline CDR1 and CDR2: SGHTA and FQGTGA. TCRdb called the RACE reads again in MiXCR, with one record for every CDR3 protein. The table shows 50,000 or so distinct CDR3 sequences, with roughly 9.5% occurring only once. The sequencing here drew on whole blood, taken in connection with sensitization to the hapten diphenylcyclopropenone (DPC). The rearrangement links TRBV7-3 to TRBJ1-1; D gene uncertain. The TCR was taken from a woman aged 35 to 49 with alopecia areata. Some clones in this sample may be carry-over from other donors' samples. CDR3 nucleotides: TGTGCCAGCAGCTTAACGGCCACCTCGGGCACTGAAGCTTTCTTT. Translation: CASSLTATSGTEAFF.